Listed here are 18 T cell receptor beta chains from one sample, sequenced in a study of blood T cell repertoires in COVID-19. Repertoires were generated with immunoSEQ multiplex PCR, while TCRdb's copy carries only in-frame clones and drops some. The sample records about 480,000 clones, about 91% being singletons. The sample was peripheral blood. All receptors come from a woman between 50 and 59 years old with COVID-19, enrolled during active disease.

V gene TRBV3-1 (or the pseudogene TRBV3-2) combines with J gene TRBJ1-5; no definite D call. CDR1 and CDR2 from the germline V gene are LGHDT and YNNKEL (reference sequence). CDR3 length: 16 amino acids. V was trimmed by 3 bases and J by 6 bases, leaving 18 bases between them. CDR3 in DNA: TGTGCCAGCAGCCACCAGCTCGTAGTCGGGGTTCAGCCCCAGCATTTT. It translates to CASSHQLVVGVQPQHF.

The chain carries TRBV3-1 (or the pseudogene TRBV3-2) and TRBJ1-4; D gene unclear. The CDR3 contains 17 residues. The germline CDR1 and CDR2 sequences are LGHDT and YNNKEL (reference sequence). Trimming took off 4 bases at V and 1 base at J, with 16 bases between the two ends. CDR3 amino acids: CASSPSSGLGTNEKLFF. In nucleotides, the CDR3 is TGTGCCAGCAGCCCGTCTTCAGGTTTGGGAACTAATGAAAAACTGTTTTTT.

J is TRBJ2-7 and V is TRBV12-5; 7 positions agree with TRBD1. The V gene's germline CDR1 is LGHNT and CDR2 FRNRAP. The CDR3 sequence is 14 residues long. V was clipped by 5 bases and J by 3 bases; unmatched bases: 7. The CDR3 protein is CASGPRTGDYEQYF. The CDR3 DNA reads TGTGCTAGTGGTCCCAGGACAGGCGACTACGAGCAGTACTTC.

This rearrangement joins TRBV28 to TRBJ1-5, with 7 bases matching TRBD1. J lost 2 bases, V lost 6 bases, and 7 bases had no gene match. Germline V lookup: CDR1 MDHEN, CDR2 SYDVKM. This CDR3 has 15 residues. CDR3 coding DNA: TGTGCCAGCAGCCCCAAGGGGGCGGGCAATCAGCCCCAGCATTTT. As protein: CASSPKGAGNQPQHF.

The genes are TRBV6-2 or TRBV6-3 and TRBJ1-2, with TRBD1 matching over 7 bases. Germline assignment: CDR1 MNHEY and CDR2 SVGEGT. This CDR3 contains 16 residues. With V trimmed by 4 bases and J by 2 bases, 10 bases remained unmatched. DNA for the CDR3: TGTGCCAGCAGTTTCATCCGGGACAGCAACAACTATGGCTACACCTTC. Translation gives CASSFIRDSNNYGYTF.

This chain connects TRBV7-9 to TRBJ2-7; TRBD2 is a possible D gene (6 bases). Looked up from germline, CDR1 is SEHNR and CDR2 is FQNEAQ (reference sequence). Trimming stripped 2 bases from V and 3 bases from J, with 14 bases between. The CDR3 totals 15 residues. This CDR3 is CASSLKGQGGYEQYF. The CDR3 DNA is TGTGCCAGCAGCTTAAAGGGGCAGGGAGGCTACGAGCAGTACTTC.

CDR3 DNA sequence: TGTGCCACCAGTGACCCCAGGACTAGGGGCTACACCTTC. Translation: CATSDPRTRGYTF. J is TRBJ1-2 and V is TRBV24-1; D uncertain. CDR3 length: 13 residues. With 4 bases removed from V and 8 bases from J, the gap between germline ends came to 13 bases. In germline, CDR1 is KGHDR, CDR2 SFDVKD.

V is TRBV7-9 and J is TRBJ2-5, with 12 bases matching TRBD1. Germline CDR1 reads SEHNR; CDR2 reads FQNEAQ (reference sequence). The ends lost 0 bases at V and 2 bases at J; junction bases unmatched: 1. The CDR3 is made up of 16 amino acids. CDR3 sequence: CASSLAGQGAQETQYF. In DNA, the CDR3 is TGTGCCAGCAGCTTAGCGGGACAGGGGGCACAAGAGACCCAGTACTTC.

The genes are TRBV28 and TRBJ1-1; 7 bases are a match to TRBD1. Losses at the gene ends were 5 bases for V and 1 base for J; bases not matched to a gene: 4. The CDR3 totals 14 residues. Germline CDR1 reads MDHEN; CDR2 reads SYDVKM. Here the CDR3 DNA reads TGTGCCAGCAGTCGGGACAGATCGAACACTGAAGCTTTCTTT. This codes for CASSRDRSNTEAFF. Using reference TRBV28 and TRBJ1-1 for the parts outside the CDR3, the full variable domain is DVKVTQSSRYLVKRTGEKVFLECVQDMDHENMFWYRQDPGLGLRLIYFSYDVKMKEKGDIPEGYSVSREKKERFSLILESASTNQTSMYLCASSRDRSNTEAFFGQGTRLTVV.

This clone has only a few counts. The chain couples TRBV7-9 to TRBJ2-7; possibly TRBD1 for D (5 bases). Trimming left V 3 bases short and J 6 bases short, with 9 bases between. Germline CDR1 and CDR2: SEHNR and FQNEAQ (reference sequence). This CDR3 has 12 amino acids. As DNA, the CDR3 is TGTGCCAGCAGCTTTGCCCAGGGCGAGCAGTACTTC. Its translation: CASSFAQGEQYF.

This chain links TRBV6-5 with TRBJ2-5, with 9 bases identical to TRBD2. The CDR3 loop spans 13 amino acids. The trim removed 8 bases at V and 4 bases at J, leaving 5 bases unmatched. CDR1 MNHEY and CDR2 SVGAGI come from the germline V gene. The CDR3 nucleotides are TGTGCCAGCGAGGGCGGGGGGGCAGAGACCCAGTACTTC. This encodes CASEGGGAETQYF.

This chain uses TRBV30 with TRBJ2-1, with unresolved D. From germline, CDR1 is GTSNPN and CDR2 SVGIG (reference sequence). Trimming stripped 3 bases from V and 10 bases from J, with 13 bases between. The CDR3 sequence is 12 residues long. The CDR3 sequence is CAWSFPYGEQFF. DNA of the CDR3: TGTGCCTGGAGCTTCCCCTACGGGGAGCAGTTCTTC.

V usage is TRBV19 and J usage is TRBJ1-1, with D unresolved. CDR1 LNHDA and CDR2 SQIVND come from the germline V gene (reference sequence). The V end was cut by 7 bases, the J end by 4 bases, with 25 bases between. The length of the CDR3 is 17 residues. Here the CDR3 DNA reads TGTGCCAGTACTCAGATTGGCCCTACACTAGGGAGCACTGAAGCTTTCTTT. It specifies CASTQIGPTLGSTEAFF. Filled out from reference TRBV19 and TRBJ1-1, the complete variable domain reads DGGITQSPKYLFRKEGQNVTLSCEQNLNHDAMYWYRQDPGQGLRLIYYSQIVNDFQKGDIAEGYSVSREKKESFPLTVTSAQKNPTAFYLCASTQIGPTLGSTEAFFGQGTRLTVV.

This clone was found once. The CDR3 reads CASSLSGRARDSPLHF. As DNA, the CDR3 is TGTGCCAGCAGTTTATCGGGCAGGGCTAGGGATTCACCCCTCCACTTT. The chain has TRBV28 and TRBJ1-6; perhaps TRBD1 as D (5 bases). Trimming removed 1 base at V and 8 bases at J, with 15 bases between. The CDR3 has 16 residues. CDR1 and CDR2 (germline): MDHEN, SYDVKM.

The chain couples TRBV11-1 to TRBJ1-1; D perhaps matches TRBD1 (6 bases). Germline CDR1 SGHAT, CDR2 FQDESV (reference sequence). CDR3 length equals 15 residues. The V and J ends lost 7 bases and 0 bases respectively, with 15 bases between them. The CDR3 sequence: CASTNGQGLNTEAFF. CDR3 DNA sequence: TGTGCCAGCACTAATGGGCAGGGGTTGAACACTGAAGCTTTCTTT.

The CDR3 here is CASSQFISVTEAFF. The CDR3 DNA sequence: TGTGCCAGCAGCCAATTTATCTCGGTCACTGAAGCTTTCTTT. V and J are TRBV14 and TRBJ1-1; D uncertain. The CDR3 contains 14 residues. CDR1 is SGHDN, CDR2 FVKESK, per germline. Trimming pared 2 bases from V and 4 bases from J, leaving 11 bases between.

The V gene is TRBV5-1, the J gene TRBJ1-6; TRBD1 aligns across 8 bases. Losses at the gene ends were 2 bases for V and 5 bases for J; bases not matched to a gene: 6. This CDR3 contains 16 residues. Germline CDR1 is SGHRS and CDR2 is YFSETQ. CDR3 in amino acids: CASSLIGQGDNSPLHF. The CDR3 nucleotides are TGCGCCAGCAGCTTAATTGGACAGGGAGATAATTCACCCCTCCACTTT.

Only one count was recorded for this clone. The gene calls are TRBV4-1 and TRBJ2-3; 10 nucleotides match TRBD2. Germline CDR1 and CDR2: MGHRA and YSYEKL. V trimming: 4 bases; J trimming: 6 bases; junction bases outside the gene matches: 4. CDR3 size: 14 residues. Written as DNA, the CDR3 is TGCGCCAGCAGCCCAACGACTAGCGGGGATACGCAGTATTTT. It specifies CASSPTTSGDTQYF.